Below, 11 T cell receptor beta chains from the same sample are listed, as sequenced in a study of blood T cells in healthy people across ages. Alongside a J-beta primer mix, a sample-barcoded 5' primer served in a second PCR lasting about 7 to 12 cycles. TCRdb reprocessed the 5' RACE reads via MiXCR and lists one record per CDR3 protein. The table records about 1.5 million distinct CDR3 sequences, approximately 43% of them present only once. Source material: blood. Source of these receptors: a woman aged 18-30 years in good health.

This clonotype was picked up a small number of times. The CDR3 region is CASTPLRTSGKTNEQYF. The DNA of the CDR3 is TGTGCCAGCACCCCCCTCCGGACTAGCGGGAAAACGAATGAGCAGTACTTC. The chain carries TRBV12-3 or TRBV12-4 and TRBJ2-5; 12 nucleotides agree with TRBD2. This CDR3 has 17 residues. V lost 7 bases and J lost 11; bases outside the gene matches: 20.

The gene calls are TRBV14 and TRBJ2-5; D gene ambiguous. Germline-derived CDR1 and CDR2 are SGHDN and FVKESK. This CDR3 spans 13 amino acids. The V end was cut by 1 base, the J end by 4 bases, with 7 bases between. The CDR3 spells CASSQVPPETQYF. The CDR3 DNA follows: TGTGCCAGCAGCCAAGTCCCCCCAGAGACCCAGTACTTC. Filled out from reference TRBV14 and TRBJ2-5, the complete variable domain reads EAGVTQFPSHSVIEKGQTVTLRCDPISGHDNLYWYRRVMGKEIKFLLHFVKESKQDESGMPNNRFLAERTGGTYSTLKVQPAELEDSGVYFCASSQVPPETQYFGPGTRLLVL.

The chain employs TRBV6-5 and TRBJ2-7; D is ambiguous. The CDR3 has 13 residues. Germline lookup yields CDR1 MNHEY and CDR2 SVGAGI. V lost 6 bases to trimming and J lost 7 bases, with 16 bases between them. For the CDR3, the DNA is TGTGCCAGCAGGGCGGCCACTACGAGGGAGCAGTACTTC. This encodes CASRAATTREQYF.

This sequence joins TRBV7-9 and TRBJ2-5, with D unclear. V was pared by 5 bases and J by 1 base, with 8 bases between. The CDR3 is 13 residues long. CDR1 SEHNR and CDR2 FQNEAQ come from the germline V gene (reference sequence). The CDR3 coding sequence is TGTGCCAGCAGCCAATCGGTCCAAGAGACCCAGTACTTC. Amino acid sequence: CASSQSVQETQYF.

The rearrangement uses TRBV30 and TRBJ2-1; 7 nucleotides align to TRBD1. The germline V gene encodes CDR1 GTSNPN and CDR2 SVGIG (reference sequence). V trimming: 2 bases; J trimming: 8 bases; junction bases outside the gene matches: 12. The CDR3 covers 15 residues. CDR3 loop: CAWSPIGTAADEQFF. The CDR3 DNA reads TGTGCCTGGAGTCCAATCGGGACAGCCGCGGATGAGCAGTTCTTC.

The CDR3 loop reads CASSEALSGTRAFF. The DNA of the CDR3 is TGTGCCAGCAGTGAAGCGCTTTCGGGGACTAGAGCTTTCTTT. This chain joins TRBV2 and TRBJ1-1, with a possible D match to TRBD1 (5 bases). Germline V lookup: CDR1 SNHLY, CDR2 FYNNEI. The V gene lost 0 bases and the J gene lost 10 bases, with 15 bases spanning the gap. This CDR3 comprises 14 residues.

The sample holds a few counts of this clonotype. The chain has TRBV4-1 and TRBJ1-5; no clear D. CDR3 length equals 14 residues. Trimming stripped 5 bases from V and 9 bases from J, with 17 bases between. CDR1 MGHRA and CDR2 YSYEKL come from the germline V gene. In DNA form, the CDR3 reads TGCGCCAGCAGCTCTCCGACCACAAGGCGGCCCCAGCATTTT. Amino acids: CASSSPTTRRPQHF.

This chain joins TRBV2 and TRBJ2-3; the match to TRBD1 covers 8 bases. Germline CDR1 and CDR2: SNHLY and FYNNEI. After removal of 6 bases from V and 4 bases from J, the junction contained 6 bases not matched to a gene. This CDR3 has 14 residues. DNA for the CDR3: TGTGCCAGCAGAAACGACAGGGGCTCAGATACGCAGTATTTT. This sequence encodes CASRNDRGSDTQYF.

The V call is TRBV20-1, the J call TRBJ1-2, with 7 bases identical to TRBD1. From germline, CDR1 is DFQATT and CDR2 SNEGSKA (reference sequence). V gave up 6 bases and J gave up 2 bases; unmatched junction bases: 12. This CDR3 has 15 residues. The chain's CDR3 is CSASGAGQQNYGYTF. CDR3 in DNA: TGCAGTGCAAGTGGTGCGGGACAGCAAAACTATGGCTACACCTTC.

This chain uses TRBV5-5 with TRBJ2-7, with 8 bases fitting TRBD1. Germline CDR1 is SGHKS and CDR2 is YYEKEE (reference sequence). J was trimmed by 4 bases and V by 0 bases; bases with no gene match: 3. This CDR3 comprises 14 residues. The CDR3 DNA follows: TGTGCCAGCAGCTTGGAGGACAGGGTGTACGAGCAGTACTTC. It codes for CASSLEDRVYEQYF.

This clonotype was counted a single time. The CDR3 here is CASSVLAGQGNEQYF. CDR3 nucleotides: TGTGCCAGCAGCGTTCTCGCGGGACAGGGCAATGAGCAGTACTTC. This chain uses TRBV9 with TRBJ2-5; 9 positions match TRBD1. The CDR3 covers 15 residues. From germline, CDR1 is SGDLS and CDR2 YYNGEE. Unmatched junction bases numbered 13, after V lost 2 bases and J lost 11 bases.